The clone carrying this TCR beta chain was seen at least ten times. This sample stems from a study of low-dose radiotherapy and immunotherapy resistance in tumors. In the study overall: Every two weeks patients got nivolumab 240 mg flat dose, plus ipilimumab 1 mg/kg every six weeks, intravenously. For four cycles from cycle 1 day 1, patients took 300 mg oral aspirin daily.

Between the trimmed V and J ends, which lost 3 bases and 4 bases, there was a span of 12 bases. The V gene's germline CDR1 is DFQATT and CDR2 SNEGSKA (reference sequence). The CDR3 is 14 amino acids. Time point in this sample: after trial treatment. The treatment was: LDRT plus nivolumab, ipilimumab, low-dose cyclophosphamide and aspirin (RACIN trial). The donors' regimen was nivolumab, ipilimumab, aspirin, low-dose cyclophosphamide and low-dose radiotherapy. cDNA synthesis used a TRAV/TRBV-specific primer set for both chains. Amplification, which lasted approximately 19 PCR cycles, used a constant-region primer and V-primer adapter to amplify TCRs. TCRdb re-analysed the reads in MiXCR, keeping a single row per CDR3 protein. The table records about 84,000 distinct CDR3 sequences, around 17% of them present only once.

This material consisted of PBMCs, taken after low-dose radiotherapy plus immunotherapy. The rearrangement links TRBV20-1 to TRBJ2-2; possibly TRBD2 for D (6 bases). The clonotype comes from a male donor with prostate cancer. CDR3 amino acids: CSASFGGGTGELFF. CDR3 nucleotides: TGCAGTGCTAGCTTCGGGGGTGGCACCGGGGAGCTGTTTTTT.